This passage covers 9 T cell receptor beta chains from one sample sequenced in a study of blood T cell repertoires in COVID-19 (dated by TCRdb to about 2020). The method was the immunoSEQ multiplex PCR assay. TCRdb took this table from immuneACCESS and kept in-frame rearrangements with V and J called. Such tables lack part of the clones; where checked against another copy, unresolved V genes explain under half of the gap, and the rest is unexplained. The table for this sample lists roughly 49,000 clones; 84% of them were counted only once. The top ten constitute 1.5% to 2% of the sample. The specimen was peripheral blood. Receptors originate from a man aged 45 to 65 with acute or convalescent COVID-19.

The genes are TRBV24-1 and TRBJ1-2; TRBD1 agrees at 7 bases. J was trimmed by 3 bases and V by 5 bases; bases with no gene match: 2. This CDR3 contains 13 residues. CDR1 and CDR2 (germline): KGHDR, SFDVKD. The CDR3 region has the DNA TGTGCCACCAGTGCAACAGGGGACTATGGCTACACCTTC. It yields the protein CATSATGDYGYTF.

This chain connects TRBV7-9 to TRBJ1-6; 8 bases agree with TRBD1. Germline V lookup: CDR1 SEHNR, CDR2 FQNEAQ (reference sequence). Trimming took 11 bases from V and 7 from J; bases not matched to a gene: 4. The CDR3 runs 12 residues. CDR3 amino acids: CAVGQGNSPLHF. The DNA of the CDR3 is TGTGCCGTCGGACAGGGAAATTCACCCCTCCACTTT.

The gene calls are TRBV7-9 and TRBJ1-1, with D tentatively TRBD1 (6 bases). From germline, CDR1 is SEHNR and CDR2 FQNEAQ (reference sequence). There are 14 residues in the CDR3. The V end lost 4 bases, the J end lost 4 bases, and 13 bases lay between the germline ends. Here the CDR3 reads CASSSQGISTEAFF. The CDR3 DNA reads TGTGCCAGCAGCTCACAGGGAATAAGCACTGAAGCTTTCTTT.

The V call is TRBV7-9, the J call TRBJ1-4; D might be TRBD1 (6 bases). V was pared by 0 bases and J by 4 bases, with 12 bases between. Germline V gives CDR1 SEHNR, CDR2 FQNEAQ (reference sequence). There are 16 residues in the CDR3. CDR3 in DNA: TGTGCCAGCAGCTTAGCAGTGGGACATATTAATGAAAAACTGTTTTTT. This codes for CASSLAVGHINEKLFF.

The chain recombines TRBV19 with TRBJ2-1; tentatively, D is TRBD2 (5 bases). Looked up from germline, CDR1 is LNHDA and CDR2 is SQIVND (reference sequence). V shed 1 base and J shed 8 bases, with 12 bases lying between them. The CDR3 is 14 amino acids. The CDR3 loop is CASSIGLSEHEQFF. CDR3 bases: TGTGCCAGTAGTATAGGACTATCGGAGCATGAGCAGTTCTTC.

This chain connects TRBV5-5 to TRBJ2-1; D possibly corresponds to TRBD1 (6 bases). Germline CDR1 reads SGHKS; CDR2 reads YYEKEE (reference sequence). The CDR3 totals 14 residues. V lost 0 bases to trimming and J lost 12 bases, with 16 bases between them. In nucleotides, the CDR3 is TGTGCCAGCAGCTTGGATGGGGCCCGAGGGGGGCAGTTCTTC. The encoded protein is CASSLDGARGGQFF.

This rearrangement joins TRBV11-2 to TRBJ2-1; 9 bases map to TRBD2. Germline CDR1 SGHAT, CDR2 FQNNGV. Trimming removed 2 bases from V and 8 bases from J; junction bases left unmatched: 10. The CDR3 covers 16 residues. CDR3 DNA: TGTGCCAGCAGCTTATGGCGTTCGGGACTAGCTCATGAGCAGTTCTTC. This encodes CASSLWRSGLAHEQFF.

The rearrangement joins TRBV2 to TRBJ2-1; 10 nucleotides agree with TRBD2. This CDR3 is built from 17 residues. Trimming took 4 bases from V and 8 from J; bases not matched to a gene: 14. The germline gives CDR1 SNHLY, CDR2 FYNNEI. CDR3 region: CASSGWASGSLGHEQFF. In DNA, the CDR3 is TGTGCCAGCAGTGGGTGGGCTAGCGGGAGTCTGGGACATGAGCAGTTCTTC.

The rearrangement links TRBV24-1 to TRBJ2-2, with D perhaps matching TRBD2 (5 bases). Trimming left V 0 bases short and J 5 bases short, with 12 bases between. The CDR3 runs 16 residues. Germline V gene data show CDR1 as KGHDR and CDR2 as SFDVKD. CDR3 in amino acids: CATSDLTPRRTGELFF. In DNA form, the CDR3 reads TGTGCCACCAGTGATTTGACCCCAAGGAGGACCGGGGAGCTGTTTTTT.